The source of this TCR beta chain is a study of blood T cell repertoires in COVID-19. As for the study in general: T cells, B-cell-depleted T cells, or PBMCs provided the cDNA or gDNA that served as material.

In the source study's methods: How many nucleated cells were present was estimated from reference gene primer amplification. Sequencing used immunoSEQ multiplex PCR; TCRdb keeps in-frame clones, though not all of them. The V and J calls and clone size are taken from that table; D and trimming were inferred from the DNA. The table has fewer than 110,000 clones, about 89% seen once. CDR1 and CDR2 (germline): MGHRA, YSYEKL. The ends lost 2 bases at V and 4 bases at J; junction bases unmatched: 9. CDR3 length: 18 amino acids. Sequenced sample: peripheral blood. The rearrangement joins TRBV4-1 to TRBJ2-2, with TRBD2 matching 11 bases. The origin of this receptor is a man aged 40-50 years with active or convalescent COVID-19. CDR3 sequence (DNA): TGCGCCAGCAGCCAACAAGCCGGGACTAGCGGTCGCACCGGGGAGCTGTTTTTT. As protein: CASSQQAGTSGRTGELFF.